These 21 T cell receptor beta chains came from one sample sequenced in a study of cytomegalovirus exposure and HLA in healthy donors (dated by TCRdb to about 2017). The library was generated by the immunoSEQ multiplex PCR assay. For the multiplex PCR, a mixture combining 60 forward primers for TCR Vbeta segments and 13 reverse primers for TCR Jbeta segments was used. The clones in this table, taken by TCRdb from immuneACCESS, are in-frame only. Not every clone is retained; where verified, under half of the shortfall comes from an unresolved V gene, and the cause of the rest is unknown. This sample's records show about 160,000 clones. The ten largest clones represent roughly 1.3% of the sample. The source material was PBMCs. The receptors here all came from a woman between 55 and 75 years old in good health and CMV-seronegative.

The chain is built from TRBV27 and TRBJ2-1; 8 nucleotides line up with TRBD1. Germline V gene lookup returns CDR1 MNHEY and CDR2 SMNVEV (reference sequence). The CDR3 runs 19 residues. Germline trimming cut 2 bases from V and 3 bases from J; bases unmatched to any gene: 15. The CDR3 is CASSLQPRTGRGHYNEQFF. The CDR3, as DNA: TGTGCCAGCAGTTTACAGCCCAGGACAGGGAGAGGGCACTACAATGAGCAGTTCTTC.

The V call is TRBV27, the J call TRBJ1-2, with 7 bases lining up with TRBD1. V lost 6 bases to trimming and J lost 4 bases; unmatched junction nucleotides: 11. Germline V gene data show CDR1 as MNHEY and CDR2 as SMNVEV (reference sequence). The CDR3 sequence is 15 residues long. The DNA of the CDR3 is TGTGCCAGCAGGTTACAGGGGTATGGCGGCTATGGCTACACCTTC. Translating gives CASRLQGYGGYGYTF.

J is TRBJ2-6 and V is TRBV5-6, with a weak D call TRBD1 (5 bases). CDR1 and CDR2 from the germline V gene are SGHDT and YYEEEE. Trimming removed 2 bases at V and 3 bases at J, with 15 bases between. The CDR3 sequence is 17 residues long. The CDR3 protein is CASSLGARDSGANVLTF. CDR3 DNA: TGTGCCAGCAGCTTAGGGGCCAGGGATAGTGGGGCCAACGTCCTGACTTTC.

The chain recombines TRBV7-9 with TRBJ2-3; TRBD2 aligns across 7 bases. Looked up from germline, CDR1 is SEHNR and CDR2 is FQNEAQ (reference sequence). After removal of 7 bases from V and 2 bases from J, the junction contained 9 bases not matched to a gene. This CDR3 has 15 amino acids. CDR3 in DNA: TGTGCCAGCACCCATCCCGGGGGGAACACAGATACGCAGTATTTT. Protein: CASTHPGGNTDTQYF.

This sequence joins TRBV4-1 and TRBJ2-5; a possible D gene is TRBD1 (5 bases). V was shortened by 1 base and J by 5 bases, with 14 bases between the two germline ends. This CDR3 spans 15 amino acids. CDR1 and CDR2 from the germline V gene are MGHRA and YSYEKL. This chain's CDR3 is CASSQGLRGLETQYF. The CDR3 bases are TGCGCCAGCAGCCAAGGGCTTAGGGGTTTGGAGACCCAGTACTTC.

The chain links TRBV30 to TRBJ1-2, with TRBD1 as a possible D gene (6 bases). The ends were cut back, 1 base at V and 3 bases at J, with 15 bases in the middle. Germline lookup yields CDR1 GTSNPN and CDR2 SVGIG (reference sequence). This CDR3 is 15 amino acids long. Here the CDR3 reads CAWSEQGLGYYGYTF. For the CDR3, the DNA is TGTGCCTGGAGTGAACAGGGTCTCGGGTACTATGGCTACACCTTC.

V and J are TRBV4-2 and TRBJ2-2; 7 positions match TRBD2. Germline V CDR1 and CDR2: LGHNA, YNFKEQ. CDR3 length: 17 amino acids. The V segment lost 7 bases and the J segment 5 bases; nucleotides outside the gene matches: 16. CDR3 coding DNA: TGTGCCAGCATCCACTCACTAGCGCTTCGTGGGACCGGGGAGCTGTTTTTT. Translating it yields CASIHSLALRGTGELFF.

The chain's CDR3 is CATSPSRATSNQPQHF. In DNA form, the CDR3 reads TGTGCCACCAGCCCCTCCAGGGCGACGAGCAATCAGCCCCAGCATTTT. The rearrangement links TRBV15 to TRBJ1-5; D is possibly TRBD1 (5 bases). Germline loops: CDR1 LNHNV, CDR2 YYDKDF (reference sequence). Trimming stripped 5 bases from V and 1 base from J, with 15 bases between. The CDR3 is 16 amino acids.

In the case of this clone: Different DNA sequences within this sample yield the same CDR3. The chain combines TRBV7-3 with TRBJ2-7; 10 positions match TRBD1. Losses at the gene ends were 5 bases for V and 2 bases for J; bases not matched to a gene: 3. CDR1 is SGHTA, CDR2 FQGTGA, per germline. There are 14 residues in the CDR3. CDR3 region: CASSLGQGAYEQYF. As DNA, the CDR3 is TGTGCCAGCAGCCTTGGACAGGGGGCCTACGAGCAGTACTTC.

The rearrangement uses TRBV30 and TRBJ1-2; TRBD1 agrees at 9 bases. The CDR3 loop spans 17 amino acids. Germline values: CDR1 GTSNPN, CDR2 SVGIG (reference sequence). J lost 3 bases, V lost 3 bases, and 14 bases had no gene match. CDR3 sequence reads: CAWRGGQGQSDYYGYTF. CDR3 DNA: TGTGCCTGGAGGGGAGGACAGGGGCAATCAGACTACTATGGCTACACCTTC.

J is TRBJ2-7 and V is TRBV30; 9 nucleotides match TRBD1. With 4 bases clipped from V and 0 bases from J, the junction kept 4 bases outside the gene matches. Germline-derived CDR1 and CDR2 are GTSNPN and SVGIG (reference sequence). The length of the CDR3 is 14 residues. For the CDR3, the DNA is TGTGCCTGGATCACAGGGGGCTCCTCCTACGAGCAGTACTTC. It specifies CAWITGGSSYEQYF.

The genes are TRBV10-1 and TRBJ2-2; D remains unclear. Trimming cost V 6 bases and J 1 base, with 6 bases left between them. The CDR3 contains 13 residues. Looked up from germline, CDR1 is WNHNN and CDR2 is SYGVQD (reference sequence). DNA of the CDR3: TGCGCCAGCAGAGCCCAGAACACCGGGGAGCTGTTTTTT. Translation: CASRAQNTGELFF.

The chain employs TRBV19 and TRBJ2-6; TRBD1 aligns across 12 bases. V was pared by 8 bases and J by 4 bases, with 6 bases of the junction left unmatched. This CDR3 is built from 16 residues. From germline, CDR1 is LNHDA and CDR2 SQIVND (reference sequence). CDR3: CASWGQGARGANVLTF. Here the CDR3 DNA reads TGTGCCAGTTGGGGACAGGGGGCGCGAGGGGCCAACGTCCTGACTTTC.

The chain employs TRBV10-3 and TRBJ2-7; the match to TRBD1 covers 10 bases. Germline lookup yields CDR1 ENHRY and CDR2 SYGVKD. The length of the CDR3 is 14 residues. Germline trimming cut 4 bases from V and 5 bases from J; bases unmatched to any gene: 5. The CDR3 coding sequence is TGTGCCATCAGTGGGGCGACAGGGGGCGACGAGCAGTACTTC. Translation gives CAISGATGGDEQYF.

The rearrangement joins TRBV5-1 to TRBJ1-1; no clear D. This CDR3 has 15 amino acids. V was clipped by 0 bases and J by 2 bases, with 11 bases between them. Germline lookup yields CDR1 SGHRS and CDR2 YFSETQ. The CDR3: CASSLGTVENTEAFF. The DNA for the CDR3 is TGCGCCAGCAGCTTGGGGACTGTGGAAAACACTGAAGCTTTCTTT.

This chain links TRBV7-8 with TRBJ1-1; a weak D match, TRBD1 (5 bases). This CDR3 has 14 amino acids. The germline V and J ends were trimmed by 5 bases and 7 bases, with 17 bases remaining between them. Germline V gives CDR1 SGHVS, CDR2 FQNEAQ. CDR3 nucleotides: TGTGCCAGCAGCCCCCTGGGGGGGAGGGGTGAAGCTTTCTTT. Translating it yields CASSPLGGRGEAFF.

This chain uses TRBV7-2 with TRBJ2-7, with a tentative D call TRBD2 (6 bases). V lost 8 bases to trimming and J lost 0 bases, with 14 bases between them. The CDR3 is made up of 14 amino acids. CDR1 and CDR2 from the germline V gene are SGHTA and FQGNSA. This CDR3 reads CASATGGPSYEQYF. In DNA, the CDR3 is TGTGCCAGCGCCACCGGGGGACCCTCCTACGAGCAGTACTTC.

The chain uses TRBV7-9 and TRBJ1-6; 8 nucleotides agree with TRBD1. With V trimmed by 5 bases and J by 5 bases, 2 bases remained unmatched. The CDR3 covers 14 residues. The V gene's germline CDR1 is SEHNR and CDR2 FQNEAQ (reference sequence). The CDR3: CASSADRDNSPLHF. CDR3 nucleotide sequence: TGTGCCAGCAGCGCGGACAGGGATAATTCACCCCTCCACTTT.

This chain joins TRBV11-2 and TRBJ1-4; no clear D. Trimming pared 4 bases from V and 0 bases from J, leaving 9 bases between. This CDR3 region has 15 residues. Germline V lookup: CDR1 SGHAT, CDR2 FQNNGV. The CDR3 sequence: CASSSNGATNEKLFF. The CDR3 bases are TGTGCCAGCAGCTCGAACGGTGCAACTAATGAAAAACTGTTTTTT.

J is TRBJ1-1 and V is TRBV9; D unresolved. The V gene's germline CDR1 is SGDLS and CDR2 YYNGEE. Trimming took off 4 bases at V and 3 bases at J, with 13 bases between the two ends. This CDR3 comprises 14 residues. This CDR3 is CASSPPGSDTEAFF. CDR3 nucleotides: TGTGCCAGCAGCCCGCCGGGGTCGGACACTGAAGCTTTCTTT. Full variable domain (rest looked up from reference TRBV9 and TRBJ1-1): DSGVTQTPKHLITATGQRVTLRCSPRSGDLSVYWYQQSLDQGLQFLIQYYNGEERAKGNILERFSAQQFPDLHSELNLSSLELGDSALYFCASSPPGSDTEAFFGQGTRLTVV.

The chain employs TRBV29-1 and TRBJ2-5; a weak D match, TRBD1 (6 bases). The DNA end is more similar to TRBJ2-7, so the J call may be wrong. The germline V gene encodes CDR1 SQVTM and CDR2 ANQGSEA. CDR3 length: 12 amino acids. CDR3 nucleotides: TGCAGCGTCGGACAGAGGCCCTACGAGCAGTACTTC. Amino acid sequence: CSVGQRPYEQYF.